One and the same sample provided the 3 T cell receptor beta chains below, sequenced in a study of monozygotic twins with inflammatory bowel disease. From the 5' RACE reads, TCRdb lists one entry per CDR3 protein and no DNA. The table for this sample gives approximately 300,000 distinct CDR3 sequences. The sequencing input was blood. These receptor sequences come from a human donor with ulcerative colitis or Crohn's disease, or a healthy co-twin of an affected twin (not recorded which).

The chain couples TRBV24-1 to TRBJ2-2; TCRdb's D call of TRBD1 is untestable without DNA. Germline V gives CDR1 KGHDR, CDR2 SFDVKD. The CDR3 covers 16 residues. CDR3 loop: CATSEWGLSNTGELFF.

This chain joins TRBV7-8 and TRBJ2-2. The CDR3 covers 15 residues. The germline gives CDR1 SGHVS, CDR2 FQNEAQ. CDR3 protein: CASSGSTANTGELFF.

The rearrangement links TRBV15 to TRBJ2-7; TCRdb calls TRBD2, which cannot be checked without DNA. CDR1 is LNHNV, CDR2 YYDKDF, per germline (reference sequence). The CDR3 is 17 amino acids. The CDR3 sequence: CATSGQAGGPKSYEQYF.